These 21 T cell receptor beta chains were all obtained from the same sample, sequenced in a study of blood T cell repertoires in COVID-19. The assay was immunoSEQ multiplex PCR, and TCRdb's table has in-frame clones only and misses some. This sample carries some 300,000 clones, approximately 86% of them seen once, and the ten largest clones take about an eighth. The specimen was peripheral blood. The receptor set was obtained from a woman aged 70 to 79 with COVID-19, enrolled during active disease.

The chain links TRBV29-1 to TRBJ1-2, with D tentatively TRBD1 (5 bases). This CDR3 has 12 residues. V was clipped by 4 bases and J by 7 bases, with 13 bases between them. Germline CDR1 SQVTM, CDR2 ANQGSEA. The CDR3 region has the DNA TGCAGCGTTGTCCAGGGTTCTCTTGGCTACACCTTC. Its protein is CSVVQGSLGYTF.

The genes are TRBV7-2 and TRBJ1-1, with a weak D call TRBD1 (6 bases). V lost 3 bases and J 4 bases, leaving 15 bases between the germline ends. This CDR3 is built from 15 residues. CDR1 is SGHTA and CDR2 is FQGNSA in the germline V gene. The CDR3 here is CASSFTPGAPTEAFF. CDR3 bases: TGTGCCAGCAGCTTTACCCCAGGGGCCCCCACTGAAGCTTTCTTT. The variable domain in full, with the rest retrieved from reference TRBV7-2 and TRBJ1-1, is GAGVSQSPSNKVTEKGKDVELRCDPISGHTALYWYRQSLGQGLEFLIYFQGNSAPDKSGLPSDRFSAERTGGSVSTLTIQRTQQEDSAVYLCASSFTPGAPTEAFFGQGTRLTVV.

V usage is TRBV19 and J usage is TRBJ2-7; TRBD1 aligns across 10 bases. The V and J ends lost 2 bases and 3 bases, in that order; junction bases with no gene match: 1. The CDR3 sequence is 14 residues long. Germline CDR1 LNHDA, CDR2 SQIVND (reference sequence). The CDR3 loop reads CASSIRDRGYEQYF. The DNA for the CDR3 is TGTGCCAGTAGTATAAGGGACAGGGGCTACGAGCAGTACTTC.

The rearrangement links TRBV2 to TRBJ2-3; TRBD2 agrees at 9 bases. Germline trimming cut 8 bases from V and 4 bases from J; bases unmatched to any gene: 4. The CDR3 has 13 residues. Germline lookup yields CDR1 SNHLY and CDR2 FYNNEI. The CDR3 here is CASGGGGADTQYF. The DNA of the CDR3 is TGTGCCAGCGGTGGCGGGGGGGCAGATACGCAGTATTTT.

The gene calls are TRBV7-9 and TRBJ2-1; 9 bases match TRBD2. CDR1 SEHNR and CDR2 FQNEAQ come from the germline V gene (reference sequence). CDR3 size: 17 residues. V trimming: 5 bases; J trimming: 7 bases; junction bases outside the gene matches: 15. The CDR3 DNA is TGTGCCAGCAGCCCCCCATTAGCGGGGGTAGGCCGGAATGAGCAGTTCTTC. Encoded protein: CASSPPLAGVGRNEQFF.

This clone has more than one count but fewer than ten. The rearrangement joins TRBV2 to TRBJ2-7; TRBD1 matches at 8 bases. This CDR3 contains 13 residues. From germline, CDR1 is SNHLY and CDR2 FYNNEI. Trimming took 5 bases from V and 5 from J; bases not matched to a gene: 5. Written as DNA, the CDR3 is TGTGCCAGCAGTCCGACAGGGGTAAACGAGCAGTACTTC. This translates into CASSPTGVNEQYF.

The V and J genes are TRBV5-8 and TRBJ1-1; D not resolved. The V gene's germline CDR1 is SGHTS and CDR2 YDEGEE. Trimming took 1 base from V and 5 from J, leaving 6 bases between them. The CDR3 extends over 12 amino acids. In DNA, the CDR3 is TGTGCCAGCAGCTTGCCGGGGACTGAAGCTTTCTTT. It is translated as CASSLPGTEAFF. Complete variable domain (other parts from reference TRBV5-8 and TRBJ1-1): EAGVTQSPTHLIKTRGQQATLRCSPISGHTSVYWYQQALGLGLQFLLWYDEGEERNRGNFPPRFSGRQFPNYSSELNVNALELEDSALYLCASSLPGTEAFFGQGTRLTVV.

The V call is TRBV27, the J call TRBJ1-6; TRBD1 aligns across 11 bases. The length of the CDR3 is 19 residues. CDR1 and CDR2 (germline): MNHEY, SMNVEV (reference sequence). With V trimmed by 3 bases and J by 10 bases, 17 bases remained unmatched. The CDR3 bases are TGTGCCAGCAGTTTCAGGGTACGACAGGGGGGGACAGGGGGATCACCCCTCCACTTT. It codes for CASSFRVRQGGTGGSPLHF.

The table lists this clone with a count of one. Other DNA sequences in the same sample also yield this CDR3. This chain links TRBV19 with TRBJ1-1; D not certain. With 3 bases removed from V and 2 bases from J, the gap between germline ends came to 7 bases. The germline CDR1 and CDR2 sequences are LNHDA and SQIVND (reference sequence). CDR3 size: 13 residues. CDR3 sequence reads: CASSMGRNTEAFF. DNA for the CDR3: TGTGCCAGTAGTATGGGCAGAAACACTGAAGCTTTCTTT.

This clone appeared a single time. CDR3 residues: CAISVERFGTVQETQYF. In DNA, the CDR3 is TGTGCCATCAGTGTGGAGAGGTTCGGGACAGTTCAAGAGACCCAGTACTTC. The chain recombines TRBV10-3 with TRBJ2-5, with 7 bases aligning to TRBD1. Losses at the gene ends were 4 bases for V and 2 bases for J; bases not matched to a gene: 13. This CDR3 is 17 amino acids long. CDR1 and CDR2 from the germline V gene are ENHRY and SYGVKD.

This chain uses TRBV7-2 with TRBJ1-6; 10 bases align to TRBD1. The V gene end was trimmed by 7 bases and the J gene end by 6 bases; junction bases not matched to a gene: 6. CDR3 length equals 15 residues. Germline values: CDR1 SGHTA, CDR2 FQGNSA. Written as DNA, the CDR3 is TGTGCCAGCACTTGGGACAGGGGCGGTAATTCACCCCTCCACTTT. This codes for CASTWDRGGNSPLHF.

The chain recombines TRBV24-1 with TRBJ2-2; possible D gene TRBD2, 6 bases. The CDR3 extends over 12 amino acids. V dropped 6 bases and J dropped 7 bases, with 8 bases sitting between them. Germline V gene sequence: CDR1 KGHDR, CDR2 SFDVKD. CDR3 in amino acids: CATSRAGGELFF. The CDR3 DNA sequence: TGTGCCACCAGTCGAGCGGGCGGGGAGCTGTTTTTT.

The V gene is TRBV27, the J gene TRBJ1-3, with 11 positions matching TRBD1. This CDR3 is built from 17 residues. Germline V gene lookup returns CDR1 MNHEY and CDR2 SMNVEV (reference sequence). V lost 4 bases to trimming and J lost 2 bases; unmatched junction nucleotides: 7. Here the CDR3 reads CASSSTGQGAAGNTIYF. The DNA for the CDR3 is TGTGCCAGCAGTTCCACCGGACAGGGGGCTGCTGGAAACACCATATATTTT.

V usage is TRBV2 and J usage is TRBJ1-2; 7 nucleotides align to TRBD1. The germline gives CDR1 SNHLY, CDR2 FYNNEI. The CDR3 runs 13 residues. After removal of 7 bases from V and 7 bases from J, the junction contained 9 bases not matched to a gene. In DNA, the CDR3 is TGTGCCAGCACCCTTGACAGGGCGGGTGGCTACACCTTC. This gives the protein CASTLDRAGGYTF.

This clone has just one count. The rearrangement joins TRBV5-1 to TRBJ1-5; no clear D gene. V was trimmed by 4 bases and J by 3 bases, leaving 14 bases between them. Germline V CDR1 and CDR2: SGHRS, YFSETQ. The CDR3 spans 15 residues. The CDR3 sequence is CASSPSDGNNQPQHF. The CDR3 DNA reads as TGCGCCAGCAGCCCTTCCGACGGGAACAATCAGCCCCAGCATTTT.

The V call is TRBV27, the J call TRBJ1-3; D gene unclear. Germline V CDR1 and CDR2: MNHEY, SMNVEV (reference sequence). Trimming pared 6 bases from V and 3 bases from J, leaving 6 bases between. The CDR3 extends over 12 amino acids. The CDR3: CASRSGGNTIYF. CDR3 DNA: TGTGCCAGCAGATCCGGTGGAAACACCATATATTTT.

This chain connects TRBV21-1 to TRBJ2-7; the table's D call, TRBD2, was not checked against the DNA. TRBV21-1 is noted as a pseudogene. This CDR3 has 14 residues. For the CDR3, the DNA is TGTGCCAGCAGCAATCCCCTGGGGGGGTACGAGCAGTACTTC. Its protein is CASSNPLGGYEQYF.

V gene TRBV3-1 (or the pseudogene TRBV3-2) combines with J gene TRBJ2-7; D not certain. Trimming removed 4 bases at V and 7 bases at J, with 11 bases between. Germline loops: CDR1 LGHDT, CDR2 YNNKEL (reference sequence). The CDR3 runs to 12 residues. The DNA for the CDR3 is TGTGCCAGCAGCCTTATGATGGCAGAGCAGTACTTC. It encodes CASSLMMAEQYF.

The V gene is TRBV25-1, the J gene TRBJ1-4, with D possibly matching TRBD1 (5 bases). Trimming left V 1 base short and J 5 bases short, with 11 bases between. The germline CDR1 and CDR2 sequences are MGHDK and SYGVNS. There are 15 residues in the CDR3. The CDR3 nucleotides read TGTGCCAGCAGTGAATCGCGGGGGTGGAATGAAAAACTGTTTTTT. It translates to CASSESRGWNEKLFF.

As DNA, the CDR3 is TGTGCCAGCAGCTTATCAGGGAACACCATATATTTT. It codes for CASSLSGNTIYF. The chain is built from TRBV5-6 and TRBJ1-3; the D gene is possibly TRBD1 (5 bases). CDR3 length: 12 residues. CDR1 and CDR2 (germline): SGHDT, YYEEEE. V lost 2 bases and J lost 7, with 7 bases in between. The whole variable domain, remainder taken from reference TRBV5-6 and TRBJ1-3, is DAGVTQSPTHLIKTRGQQVTLRCSPKSGHDTVSWYQQALGQGPQFIFQYYEEEERQRGNFPDRFSGHQFPNYSSELNVNALLLGDSALYLCASSLSGNTIYFGEGSWLTVV.

This chain uses TRBV7-9 with TRBJ1-5; 9 nucleotides agree with TRBD1. This CDR3 is built from 15 residues. Germline-derived CDR1 and CDR2 are SEHNR and FQNEAQ (reference sequence). The J segment lost 6 bases and the V segment lost 4 bases, leaving 7 bases of the junction unmatched. The CDR3 region is CASSSTQGAGQPQHF. As DNA, the CDR3 is TGTGCCAGCAGCTCGACACAGGGGGCGGGTCAGCCCCAGCATTTT.